This T cell receptor beta chain was sequenced for a study of Graves' ophthalmopathy and Graves' hyperthyroidism. Overall study context: Pretreatment peripheral blood was obtained at initial diagnosis. General study results and limits: This model predicted ophthalmopathy progression (sensitivity 65% to 71%, specificity 72% to 85%).

RNA transcripts served as template for amplifying TCR beta CDR3 sequences. HTBI primers served in a first-round RT-PCR, which a second-round multiplex PCR followed. TCRdb ran MiXCR on the multiplex PCR reads and lists one entry per CDR3 protein. The table shows about 740,000 distinct CDR3 sequences, with 35% to 50% occurring only once. Certain patients were not enrolled. These were patients with other autoimmune diseases, uncontrolled infections, pregnancy or lactation. Diagnostic conclusions were grounded in clinical symptoms, serum thyroxine, TRAb, thyroid ultrasound and orbital computed tomography. With respect to this clonotype: Its antigen is currently unknown.

CDR1 is SEHNR, CDR2 FQNEAQ, per germline (reference sequence). The CDR3 loop spans 19 amino acids. Trimming cost V 3 bases and J 7 bases; bases outside gene matches: 18. The receptor comes from an adult man with Graves' ophthalmopathy. The V gene is TRBV7-9, the J gene TRBJ2-7, with 13 bases identical to TRBD2. Sequenced sample: peripheral blood. The CDR3 sequence is CASSFLQLAGGLSPNEQYF. The CDR3 coding sequence is TGTGCCAGCAGCTTCTTACAACTAGCGGGGGGGCTTTCCCCCAATGAGCAGTACTTC. Supplemented by reference TRBV7-9 and TRBJ2-7, the full variable domain reads DTGVSQNPRHKITKRGQNVTFRCDPISEHNRLYWYRQTLGQGPEFLTYFQNEAQLEKSRLLSDRFSAERPKGSFSTLEIQRTEQGDSAMYLCASSFLQLAGGLSPNEQYFGPGTRLTVT.